This passage covers 13 T cell receptor beta chains from one sample sequenced in a study of blood T cell repertoires in COVID-19. Only in-frame clones appear in the TCRdb table, and some are missing; sequencing was by immunoSEQ multiplex PCR. Here the sample spans 210,000 or so clones, roughly nine tenths being singletons. Sequencing was done on a sample of PBMCs or T cells enriched from blood (not recorded which). The receptor source for this set is a woman aged 45 to 65 in a cohort exposed to, infected with or recovered from COVID-19 (not recorded which).

The chain combines TRBV24-1 with TRBJ2-3; D is possibly TRBD2 (5 bases). The CDR3 runs 15 residues. Trimming left V 4 bases short and J 2 bases short, with 12 bases between. Germline values: CDR1 KGHDR, CDR2 SFDVKD. The CDR3: CATSDQLGNTDTQYF. In DNA form, the CDR3 reads TGTGCCACCAGTGACCAACTAGGAAACACAGATACGCAGTATTTT.

The V and J genes are TRBV19 and TRBJ2-7; possibly TRBD1 for D (6 bases). There are 13 residues in the CDR3. V was trimmed by 4 bases and J by 6 bases, leaving 13 bases between them. Per the germline V gene, CDR1 is LNHDA and CDR2 is SQIVND (reference sequence). The CDR3 is CASSTLQGGEQYF. The CDR3 DNA reads as TGTGCCAGTAGTACTTTACAGGGCGGCGAGCAGTACTTC.

In its sample, this clone was seen once. The chain employs TRBV7-2 and TRBJ2-3; the D gene is possibly TRBD2 (5 bases). The germline V gene has CDR1 SGHTA and CDR2 FQGNSA. The CDR3 length is 17 residues. Trimming pared 0 bases from V and 5 bases from J, leaving 18 bases between. The CDR3 is CASSLALATGLGDTQYF. In DNA form, the CDR3 reads TGTGCCAGCAGCTTAGCGCTAGCTACTGGGCTGGGAGATACGCAGTATTTT.

V gene TRBV9 combines with J gene TRBJ2-1; no reliable D call. Germline CDR1 SGDLS, CDR2 YYNGEE. The CDR3 runs 13 residues. V shed 4 bases and J shed 8 bases, with 13 bases lying between them. The CDR3 DNA follows: TGTGCCAGCAGCCCAAGCGCGGAGTATGAGCAGTTCTTC. This encodes CASSPSAEYEQFF.

The chain combines TRBV19 with TRBJ1-2; D not resolved. This CDR3 region has 13 residues. The germline gives CDR1 LNHDA, CDR2 SQIVND (reference sequence). V lost 10 bases and J 2 bases, leaving 14 bases between the germline ends. The CDR3 coding sequence is TGTGCCACCAACAACCAACTAAACTATGGCTACACCTTC. Amino acid sequence: CATNNQLNYGYTF. The whole variable domain, remainder taken from reference TRBV19 and TRBJ1-2, is DGGITQSPKYLFRKEGQNVTLSCEQNLNHDAMYWYRQDPGQGLRLIYYSQIVNDFQKGDIAEGYSVSREKKESFPLTVTSAQKNPTAFYLCATNNQLNYGYTFGSGTRLTVV.

With respect to this clone: At one end, the junction sequence differs from germline, possibly due to a read error. The chain uses TRBV5-1 and TRBJ2-1; perhaps TRBD2 as D (7 bases). This CDR3 is built from 17 residues. Germline assignment: CDR1 SGHRS and CDR2 YFSETQ. CDR3 loop: CASSLDEGGYSHNEQFF. CDR3 coding DNA: TGCGCCAGCAGCTTAGATGAGGGGGGGTACTCCCACAATGAGCAGTTCTTC. Full variable domain (remainder filled in from reference TRBV5-1 and TRBJ2-1): KAGVTQTPRYLIKTRGQQVTLSCSPISGHRSVSWYQQTPGQGLQFLFEYFSETQRNKGNFPGRFSGRQFSNSRSEMNVSTLELGDSALYLCASSLDEGGYSHNEQFFGPGTRLTVL.

This chain joins TRBV12-5 and TRBJ1-1; TRBD1 matches at 8 bases. The V segment lost 3 bases and the J segment 4 bases; nucleotides outside the gene matches: 13. The CDR3 runs 17 residues. From germline, CDR1 is LGHNT and CDR2 FRNRAP. This CDR3 is CASGFTPRTGLSTEAFF. The CDR3 DNA reads TGTGCTAGTGGTTTCACGCCTCGGACAGGGTTAAGCACTGAAGCTTTCTTT.

This clone was counted once. The chain joins TRBV12-3 or TRBV12-4 to TRBJ2-1, with D hard to call. V lost 6 bases, J lost 7 bases, and 13 bases lay in between. CDR3 length equals 13 residues. The CDR3 loop reads CASRPRAWNEQFF. The CDR3 region has the DNA TGTGCCAGCAGGCCCCGAGCGTGGAATGAGCAGTTCTTC.

The rearrangement joins TRBV27 to TRBJ1-5; D remains ambiguous. V was trimmed by 3 bases and J by 2 bases, leaving 5 bases between them. The CDR3 totals 13 residues. Germline CDR1 MNHEY, CDR2 SMNVEV (reference sequence). Here the CDR3 DNA reads TGTGCCAGCAGTTTCGTTGGCAATCAGCCCCAGCATTTT. Encoded protein: CASSFVGNQPQHF.

The chain uses TRBV30 and TRBJ2-2; D not certain. There are 16 residues in the CDR3. The germline V and J ends were trimmed by 4 bases and 0 bases, with 15 bases remaining between them. CDR1 is GTSNPN and CDR2 is SVGIG in the germline V gene (reference sequence). This CDR3 is CAWNGKLHSNTGELFF. DNA of the CDR3: TGTGCCTGGAATGGTAAACTACACTCGAACACCGGGGAGCTGTTTTTT.

This clone came up once. The chain carries TRBV12-5 and TRBJ2-7; 9 nucleotides match TRBD1. Unmatched junction bases numbered 11, after V lost 2 bases and J lost 3 bases. The length of the CDR3 is 17 residues. Per the germline V gene, CDR1 is LGHNT and CDR2 is FRNRAP. CDR3 in amino acids: CASGLRVRGQGNYEQYF. In DNA, the CDR3 is TGTGCTAGTGGTTTGCGTGTACGGGGACAGGGTAACTACGAGCAGTACTTC.

This clone was detected a few times. J is TRBJ2-2 and V is TRBV11-2; perhaps TRBD2 as D (6 bases). Per germline, CDR1 SGHAT and CDR2 FQNNGV. There are 15 residues in the CDR3. Trimming took off 3 bases at V and 3 bases at J, with 11 bases between the two ends. In DNA form, the CDR3 reads TGTGCCAGCAGCTTGGAGGGTACCTACACCGGGGAGCTGTTTTTT. It yields the protein CASSLEGTYTGELFF.

For the CDR3, the DNA is TGTGCCAGCAGCGTCTACGGGACAGCTGAGGTCGAGCAGTACTTC. It yields the protein CASSVYGTAEVEQYF. The J gene is TRBJ2-7, the V gene TRBV9; 7 positions match TRBD1. CDR3 size: 15 residues. Germline CDR1 is SGDLS and CDR2 is YYNGEE. V lost 2 bases to trimming and J lost 6 bases; unmatched junction nucleotides: 11.